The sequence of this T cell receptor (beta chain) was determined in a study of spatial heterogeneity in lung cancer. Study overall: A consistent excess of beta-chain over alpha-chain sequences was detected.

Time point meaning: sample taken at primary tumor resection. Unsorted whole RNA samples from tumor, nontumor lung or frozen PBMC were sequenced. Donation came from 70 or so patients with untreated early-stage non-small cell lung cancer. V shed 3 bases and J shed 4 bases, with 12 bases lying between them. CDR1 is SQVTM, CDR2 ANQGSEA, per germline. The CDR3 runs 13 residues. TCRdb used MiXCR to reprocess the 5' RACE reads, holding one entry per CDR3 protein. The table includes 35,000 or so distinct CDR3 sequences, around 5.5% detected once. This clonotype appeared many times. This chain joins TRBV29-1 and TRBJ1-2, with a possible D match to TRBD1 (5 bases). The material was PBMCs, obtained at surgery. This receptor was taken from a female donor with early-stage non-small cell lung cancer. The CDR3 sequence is CSVDLGETYGYTF. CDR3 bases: TGCAGCGTTGATTTAGGGGAGACCTATGGCTACACCTTC.